This T cell receptor beta chain came from a study of shared clonotypes between healthy human individuals. The study's findings and limits: The authors sampled blood alone, and tissue repertoires likely differ. Clonotype sharing across a handful of donors was observed for around 4.5% of naive CD4 clonotypes. The study drew on few donors, limiting represented genetic and exposure-history diversity.

Produced via immunoSEQ multiplex PCR; TCRdb's table is partial and in-frame only. Among 2 million to 2.5 million clones, more than 85% were seen once, and the ten largest hold 0.39%. Germline V lookup: CDR1 GTSNPN, CDR2 SVGIG (reference sequence). V was trimmed by 2 bases and J by 7 bases, leaving 24 bases between them. This CDR3 has 17 residues. On this clone: Its specificity is not known.

The sequence was obtained from a man between 18 and 29 years old in good health. Some clones in this sample may be carry-over from other donors' samples. The source material was naive CD4+ T cells from PBMCs. Indicated subset: CD45RA+ positively selected. This chain uses TRBV30 with TRBJ2-1; weak D call: TRBD2 (7 bases). This chain's CDR3 is CAWSRNPSGKGGNEQFF. CDR3 DNA: TGTGCCTGGAGTAGAAACCCTAGCGGAAAGGGGGGGAATGAGCAGTTCTTC.